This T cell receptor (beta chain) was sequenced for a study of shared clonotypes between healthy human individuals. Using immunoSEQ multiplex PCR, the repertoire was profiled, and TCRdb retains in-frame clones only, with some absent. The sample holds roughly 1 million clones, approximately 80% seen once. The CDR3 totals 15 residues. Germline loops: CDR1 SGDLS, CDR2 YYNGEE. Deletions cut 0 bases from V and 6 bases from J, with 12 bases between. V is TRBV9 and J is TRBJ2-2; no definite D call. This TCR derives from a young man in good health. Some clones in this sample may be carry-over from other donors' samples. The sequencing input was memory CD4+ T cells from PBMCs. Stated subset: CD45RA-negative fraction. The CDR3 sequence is CASSVGSLQSGELFF. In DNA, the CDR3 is TGTGCCAGCAGCGTAGGTTCGCTCCAGTCCGGGGAGCTGTTTTTT.